This passage covers 27 T cell receptor beta chains from one sample sequenced in a study of T cell responses to AZD1222 COVID-19 vaccine. The data were produced by immunoSEQ multiplex PCR, yet TCRdb's version contains in-frame clones alone and is incomplete. The profile shows 84,000 or so clones, 70% to 90% of them singletons. Specimen: peripheral blood, collected on day 0 of AZD1222 vaccination. The receptor source for this set is an adult in good health.

This CDR3 reads CASSSRGWDNEQFF. For the CDR3, the DNA is TGTGCCAGCAGCTCCCGGGGGTGGGACAATGAGCAGTTCTTC. This chain links TRBV11-3 with TRBJ2-1; a possible D gene is TRBD2 (6 bases). This CDR3 is built from 14 residues. Germline CDR1 and CDR2: SGHNT and YENEEA. V gave up 4 bases and J gave up 5 bases, with 12 bases separating them.

The chain joins TRBV7-9 to TRBJ2-1, with no clear D. This CDR3 is built from 14 residues. Germline loops: CDR1 SEHNR, CDR2 FQNEAQ (reference sequence). Between the trimmed V and J ends, which lost 7 bases and 8 bases, there was a span of 18 bases. This CDR3 is CASNPGPPLDEQFF. CDR3 nucleotide sequence: TGTGCCAGCAACCCCGGGCCCCCCTTGGATGAGCAGTTCTTC.

This clone was picked up a small number of times. The chain combines TRBV28 with TRBJ1-5, with D possibly TRBD1 on 6 matching bases. The CDR3 totals 16 residues. V lost 4 bases to trimming and J lost 7 bases, with 20 bases between them. Germline V gene data show CDR1 as MDHEN and CDR2 as SYDVKM. Here the CDR3 reads CASSSPLGGAGQPQHF. In DNA, the CDR3 is TGTGCCAGCAGTTCTCCTCTTGGGGGGGCAGGGCAGCCCCAGCATTTT.

The chain joins TRBV7-3 to TRBJ2-1, with D perhaps TRBD1 (5 bases). Trimming removed 3 bases at V and 6 bases at J, with 15 bases between. Germline V gene data show CDR1 as SGHTA and CDR2 as FQGTGA. The CDR3 is 15 amino acids. CDR3 nucleotides: TGTGCCAGCAGCTTCCACCCGGCAGGGCTCAATGAGCAGTTCTTC. This encodes CASSFHPAGLNEQFF.

This chain uses TRBV7-2 with TRBJ1-1; 8 bases fit TRBD1. V lost 6 bases and J lost 1; bases outside the gene matches: 7. This CDR3 has 15 residues. Germline V gives CDR1 SGHTA, CDR2 FQGNSA. This CDR3 reads CASRTTGTGNTEAFF. CDR3 in DNA: TGTGCCAGCAGAACTACCGGGACAGGGAACACTGAAGCTTTCTTT. The entire variable domain, with the rest obtained from reference TRBV7-2 and TRBJ1-1, is as follows: GAGVSQSPSNKVTEKGKDVELRCDPISGHTALYWYRQSLGQGLEFLIYFQGNSAPDKSGLPSDRFSAERTGGSVSTLTIQRTQQEDSAVYLCASRTTGTGNTEAFFGQGTRLTVV.

The genes are TRBV10-1 and TRBJ2-2; D unclear. In germline, CDR1 is WNHNN, CDR2 SYGVQD (reference sequence). The CDR3 totals 15 residues. The germline V and J ends were trimmed by 4 bases and 1 base, with 10 bases remaining between them. The CDR3 sequence: CASSAQLGNTGELFF. The CDR3 DNA sequence: TGCGCCAGCAGTGCGCAGTTGGGGAACACCGGGGAGCTGTTTTTT.

Only one count was recorded for this clone. The J gene is TRBJ1-5, the V gene TRBV15; 9 bases are shared with TRBD1. Trimming removed 0 bases from V and 3 bases from J; junction bases left unmatched: 3. The CDR3 has 16 residues. Germline V gene sequence: CDR1 LNHNV, CDR2 YYDKDF (reference sequence). CDR3 in DNA: TGTGCCACCAGCAGAGACGGGACAGGGAACAATCAGCCCCAGCATTTT. Protein sequence: CATSRDGTGNNQPQHF.

The chain has TRBV10-2 and TRBJ2-3, with TRBD1 identical over 9 bases. CDR1 and CDR2 from the germline V gene are WSHSY and SAAADI. V was pared by 7 bases and J by 5 bases, with 16 bases of the junction left unmatched. CDR3 size: 17 residues. CDR3 DNA sequence: TGCGCCAGCACTGGGGAGTTGGGACAGGGAGGGGGAGATACGCAGTATTTT. As protein: CASTGELGQGGGDTQYF.

This chain uses TRBV20-1 with TRBJ1-1; D gene ambiguous. The CDR3 has 13 amino acids. CDR1 and CDR2 (germline): DFQATT, SNEGSKA (reference sequence). The V and J ends lost 3 bases and 0 bases respectively, with 8 bases between them. As DNA, the CDR3 is TGCAGTGCTAGTGGCGGATTGAACACTGAAGCTTTCTTT. It specifies CSASGGLNTEAFF.

The chain links TRBV9 to TRBJ2-3, with a weak D call TRBD2 (6 bases). V lost 4 bases and J lost 1, with 16 bases in between. The CDR3 spans 16 residues. The germline V gene has CDR1 SGDLS and CDR2 YYNGEE. The CDR3 region is CASSPSLWGGTDTQYF. In DNA, the CDR3 is TGTGCCAGCAGCCCTAGCCTGTGGGGGGGCACAGATACGCAGTATTTT.

The J gene is TRBJ1-3, the V gene TRBV7-2; the D is unclear. This CDR3 has 15 residues. Deletions cut 3 bases from V and 4 bases from J, with 13 bases between. Germline CDR1 reads SGHTA; CDR2 reads FQGNSA. This chain's CDR3 is CASSFRRMEGNTIYF. As DNA, the CDR3 is TGTGCCAGCAGCTTTAGGCGGATGGAAGGAAACACCATATATTTT.

The V call is TRBV18, the J call TRBJ2-3; either TRBD1 or TRBD2 may fit D (5 bases each). V lost 3 bases and J 2 bases, leaving 15 bases between the germline ends. The germline V gene encodes CDR1 KGHSH and CDR2 LQKENI. This CDR3 has 16 residues. The CDR3 nucleotides read TGTGCCAGCTCACCGCCAGGGCGGGCGTTCACAGATACGCAGTATTTT. This sequence encodes CASSPPGRAFTDTQYF. The entire variable domain, with the rest obtained from reference TRBV18 and TRBJ2-3, is as follows: NAGVMQNPRHLVRRRGQEARLRCSPMKGHSHVYWYRQLPEEGLKFMVYLQKENIIDESGMPKERFSAEFPKEGPSILRIQQVVRGDSAAYFCASSPPGRAFTDTQYFGPGTRLTVL.

A single count supports this clone. This chain joins TRBV27 and TRBJ1-1; the D is unclear. CDR1 and CDR2 from the germline V gene are MNHEY and SMNVEV (reference sequence). V shed 3 bases and J shed 1 base, with 6 bases lying between them. CDR3 length equals 13 residues. The CDR3 coding sequence is TGTGCCAGCAGTTTCACGGGGAACACTGAAGCTTTCTTT. This codes for CASSFTGNTEAFF.

The CDR3 sequence is CASSVLAAGAVETQYF. The CDR3, as DNA: TGTGCCAGCAGCGTGTTAGCGGCAGGGGCTGTGGAGACCCAGTACTTC. J is TRBJ2-5 and V is TRBV9; D tentatively fits TRBD1 or TRBD2 (6 bases each). Germline V gene data show CDR1 as SGDLS and CDR2 as YYNGEE. Trimming removed 2 bases from V and 5 bases from J, with 19 bases in between. The CDR3 has 16 amino acids.

J is TRBJ2-7 and V is TRBV3-1 (or the pseudogene TRBV3-2), with 10 bases lining up with TRBD2. Germline-derived CDR1 and CDR2 are LGHDT and YNNKEL (reference sequence). With V trimmed by 3 bases and J by 1 base, 3 bases remained unmatched. The CDR3 covers 15 residues. CDR3 sequence reads: CASSQGLASSYEQYF. Here the CDR3 DNA reads TGTGCCAGCAGCCAGGGACTAGCGAGTTCCTACGAGCAGTACTTC.

This chain joins TRBV5-8 and TRBJ2-1; D might be TRBD2 (6 bases). V lost 8 bases and J 3 bases, leaving 18 bases between the germline ends. Germline loops: CDR1 SGHTS, CDR2 YDEGEE. The CDR3 length is 15 residues. Here the CDR3 reads CARRYTSSIYNEQFF. DNA of the CDR3: TGTGCCAGACGTTACACTAGCTCAATCTACAATGAGCAGTTCTTC.

This chain connects TRBV7-2 to TRBJ1-5; D uncertain. Germline-derived CDR1 and CDR2 are SGHTA and FQGNSA. V lost 8 bases, J lost 3 bases, and 11 bases lay in between. This CDR3 has 13 residues. In DNA, the CDR3 is TGTGCCAGCTCTCCACAGAACAATCAGCCCCAGCATTTT. Protein product: CASSPQNNQPQHF.

In its sample, this clone was seen once. The gene calls are TRBV30 and TRBJ1-5; D might be TRBD1 (5 bases). Germline V gives CDR1 GTSNPN, CDR2 SVGIG (reference sequence). The V end was cut by 2 bases, the J end by 3 bases, with 8 bases between. The CDR3 runs to 13 residues. Here the CDR3 reads CAWSTGHNQPQHF. The CDR3 DNA sequence: TGTGCCTGGAGTACCGGACACAATCAGCCCCAGCATTTT.

With regard to this clone: Other DNA sequences from this sample encode an identical CDR3 as well. The V and J genes are TRBV12-3 or TRBV12-4 and TRBJ1-5; weak D call: TRBD1 (6 bases). V was trimmed by 4 bases and J by 5 bases, leaving 6 bases between them. The CDR3 extends over 12 amino acids. The CDR3 sequence: CASSSGDQPQHF. The CDR3 DNA reads TGTGCCAGCAGTTCAGGGGATCAGCCCCAGCATTTT.

This chain uses TRBV7-6 with TRBJ1-1, with unresolved D. V was shortened by 0 bases and J by 1 base, with 3 bases between the two germline ends. Germline V gene data show CDR1 as SGHVS and CDR2 as FNYEAQ. The CDR3 runs 13 residues. CDR3 residues: CASSLARNTEAFF. CDR3 DNA: TGTGCCAGCAGCTTAGCAAGGAACACTGAAGCTTTCTTT.

This chain uses TRBV27 with TRBJ1-2; D may be TRBD1 (5 bases). The CDR3 has 14 residues. The germline V gene has CDR1 MNHEY and CDR2 SMNVEV (reference sequence). Trimming left V 3 bases short and J 3 bases short, with 11 bases between. Here the CDR3 reads CASSFTQGDYGYTF. The CDR3, as DNA: TGTGCCAGCAGTTTCACTCAGGGAGACTATGGCTACACCTTC.

The CDR3: CASSYLGEAFF. The CDR3 DNA reads TGTGCCAGCAGTTACTTGGGTGAAGCTTTCTTT. The V call is TRBV6-2 or TRBV6-3, the J call TRBJ1-1; D uncertain. This CDR3 has 11 residues. V lost 1 base, J lost 7 bases, and 4 bases lay in between. Germline assignment: CDR1 MNHEY and CDR2 SVGEGT.

The rearrangement links TRBV19 to TRBJ1-2; TRBD1 might be the D (5 bases). CDR1 and CDR2 from the germline V gene are LNHDA and SQIVND (reference sequence). The V gene lost 5 bases and the J gene lost 6 bases, with 13 bases spanning the gap. The CDR3 extends over 13 amino acids. The CDR3 here is CASSRQGADGYTF. CDR3 DNA: TGTGCCAGTAGTCGCCAAGGGGCAGATGGCTACACCTTC.

Concerning this clone itself: An end of the junction does not agree with germline; a read error may underlie this. The sample holds other DNA sequences that translate to the same CDR3. The genes are TRBV10-3 and TRBJ1-2; 10 nucleotides agree with TRBD1. CDR1 ENHRY and CDR2 SYGVKD come from the germline V gene. The CDR3 runs to 16 residues. CDR3 protein: CAIRPGTGASLGGYTF. As DNA, the CDR3 is TGTGCTATCAGGCCCGGGACAGGGGCCTCTCTGGGCGGCTACACCTTC.

The gene calls are TRBV30 and TRBJ2-7, with 12 bases that match TRBD1. The CDR3 is made up of 16 amino acids. Germline CDR1 and CDR2: GTSNPN and SVGIG (reference sequence). V trimming: 0 bases; J trimming: 7 bases; junction bases outside the gene matches: 10. The CDR3 loop reads CAWSVPTGTGGREQYF. In DNA form, the CDR3 reads TGTGCCTGGAGTGTACCCACCGGGACAGGGGGCAGGGAGCAGTACTTC.

This clone was observed a single time. This chain links TRBV7-9 with TRBJ1-1, with 11 bases lining up with TRBD1. CDR1 is SEHNR and CDR2 is FQNEAQ in the germline V gene (reference sequence). The CDR3 is made up of 15 amino acids. The junction had 6 bases not matched to a gene; V was cut back by 5 bases and J by 4 bases. CDR3 region: CASSPPGTGGTEAFF. CDR3 nucleotide sequence: TGTGCCAGCAGCCCTCCCGGGACAGGGGGCACTGAAGCTTTCTTT.

J is TRBJ2-3 and V is TRBV24-1, with a possible D match to TRBD1 (6 bases). The V gene lost 6 bases and the J gene lost 3 bases, with 9 bases spanning the gap. Germline loops: CDR1 KGHDR, CDR2 SFDVKD. This CDR3 is 13 amino acids long. The CDR3 loop is CATSQGGTDTQYF. The CDR3 DNA reads TGTGCCACCAGTCAAGGGGGTACAGATACGCAGTATTTT.